Listed below are T cell receptor beta chains from one sample, sequenced in a study of a mutant IDH1 vaccine in newly diagnosed glioma. Data came from immunoSEQ multiplex PCR; TCRdb stores just in-frame clones and leaves some out. The table lists about 24,000 clones, roughly 90% of them singletons. The input for sequencing was PBMCs, taken from a glioma patient treated with radiotherapy, temozolomide or both. The receptors were sampled from a man aged 30 to 45 with glioma. CDR3s leave out the opening cysteine and the closing phenylalanine or tryptophan. The D gene is left open where the match is weak.

NA,TRBV4-1,TRBJ1-2,ASSQEGNYGYT
TRBD2,TRBV7-6,TRBJ2-2,ASSLGPAGEAGELF
NA,TRBV19,TRBJ1-3,ASRTDGNTIY
NA,TRBV7-2,TRBJ1-1,ASSLEQIKAF
NA,TRBV11-2,TRBJ2-1,ASSLVGLEQF
NA,TRBV29-1,TRBJ1-5,SVNLDGNQPQH
NA,TRBV6-6,TRBJ1-1,ASSPPPGTEAF
NA,TRBV5-6,TRBJ2-7,ASSLGGPTYEQY
NA,TRBV11-3,TRBJ2-3,ASSLGGVTDTQY
NA,TRBV7-6,TRBJ2-1,ASTKRGVEQF
TRBD2,TRBV5-1,TRBJ2-1,ASSLVPSGRAEDNEQF
NA,TRBV7-9,TRBJ1-2,ASSLQTDNYGYT
NA,TRBV14,TRBJ2-1,ASSQKASYNEQF
NA,TRBV29-1,TRBJ1-5,SVLISNQPQH
TRBD1,TRBV6-4,TRBJ1-1,ASSKTRQGMNTEAF
NA,TRBV7-6,TRBJ2-1,ASAEARDEQF
TRBD2,TRBV7-9,TRBJ2-1,ASSPHRLAGVNEQF
NA,TRBV11-2,TRBJ1-1,ASSLGVRGTEAF
NA,TRBV5-6,TRBJ1-4,ASSVGQGTTNEKLF
NA,TRBV18,TRBJ1-2,ASSPRQGHYGYT
TRBD1,TRBV7-2,TRBJ1-1,ASSSGQLTEAF
NA,TRBV14,TRBJ1-5,ASSQSGQPQH
NA,TRBV10-3,TRBJ2-2,AISEGRTGELF
TRBD2,TRBV7-2,TRBJ2-1,ASSLGTSGEREQF